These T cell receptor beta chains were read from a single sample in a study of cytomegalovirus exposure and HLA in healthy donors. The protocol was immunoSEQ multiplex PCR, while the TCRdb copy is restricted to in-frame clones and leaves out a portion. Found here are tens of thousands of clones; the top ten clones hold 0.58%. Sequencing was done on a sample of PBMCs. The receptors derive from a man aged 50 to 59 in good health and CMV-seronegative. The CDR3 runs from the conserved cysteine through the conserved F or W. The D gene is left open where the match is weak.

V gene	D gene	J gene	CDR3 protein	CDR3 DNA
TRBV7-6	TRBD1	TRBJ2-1	CASSATGGPYNEQFF	TGTGCCAGCAGCGCAACAGGGGGCCCCTACAATGAGCAGTTCTTC
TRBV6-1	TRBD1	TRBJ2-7	CASGRDSSYEQYF	TGTGCCAGCGGCCGGGACAGCTCCTACGAGCAGTACTTC
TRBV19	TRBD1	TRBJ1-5	CASSTNPTGARQPQHF	TGTGCCAGTAGTACAAACCCGACAGGGGCGCGTCAGCCCCAGCATTTT
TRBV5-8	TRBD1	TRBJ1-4	CASSFGQGGNEKLFF	TGTGCCAGCAGCTTCGGACAGGGAGGTAATGAAAAACTGTTTTTT
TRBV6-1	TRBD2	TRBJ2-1	CASSESEWERGGSYNEQFF	TGTGCCAGCAGTGAAAGCGAGTGGGAGCGGGGGGGCTCCTACAATGAGCAGTTCTTC
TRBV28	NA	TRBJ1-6	CASYTFRSPLHF	TGTGCCAGCTATACCTTCCGGTCACCCCTCCACTTT
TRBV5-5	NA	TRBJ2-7	CASSLPLWGLTYEQYF	TGTGCCAGCAGCTTGCCCCTGTGGGGGCTGACCTACGAGCAGTACTTC
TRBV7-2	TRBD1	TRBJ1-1	CASSFVGQSNTEAFF	TGTGCCAGCAGCTTCGTGGGACAGTCGAACACTGAAGCTTTCTTT
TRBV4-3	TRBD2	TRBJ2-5	CASSQAWSGGLYF	TGCGCCAGCAGCCAAGCCTGGAGCGGGGGGCTGTACTTC
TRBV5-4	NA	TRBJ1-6	CASSLVAGVYNSPLHF	TGTGCCAGCAGCTTGGTGGCAGGTGTCTATAATTCACCCCTCCACTTT
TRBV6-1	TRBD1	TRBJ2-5	CASSVGDRGRRETQYF	TGTGCCAGCAGTGTTGGCGACAGGGGGCGTAGGGAGACCCAGTACTTC
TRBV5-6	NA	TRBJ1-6	CASSLGRLSSYNSPLPF	TGTGCCAGCAGCTTGGGCAGACTTAGCTCCTATAATTCACCCCTCCCCTTT
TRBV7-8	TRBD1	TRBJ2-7	CASSTLQGPAYEQYF	TGTGCCAGCAGCACCCTACAGGGGCCCGCCTACGAGCAGTACTTC
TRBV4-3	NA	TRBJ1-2	CASSRGQGNYGYTF	TGCGCCAGCAGCCGGGGACAAGGGAACTATGGCTACACCTTC
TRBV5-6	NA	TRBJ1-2	CASSFDREREDGYTF	TGTGCCAGCAGCTTCGACCGGGAAAGGGAGGATGGCTACACCTTC
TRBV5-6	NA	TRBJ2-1	CASRMVATRTYNEQFF	TGTGCCAGCAGAATGGTGGCAACTAGAACCTACAATGAGCAGTTCTTC
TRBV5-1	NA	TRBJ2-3	CASSLAEGTDTQYF	TGCGCCAGCAGTTTAGCGGAGGGCACAGATACGCAGTATTTT
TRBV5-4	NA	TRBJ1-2	CASSSLEGGYTF	TGTGCCAGCAGCTCCCTGGAGGGTGGCTACACCTTC
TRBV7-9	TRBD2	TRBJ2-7	CASSMGLRSYEQYF	TGTGCCAGCAGCATGGGACTACGTTCCTACGAGCAGTACTTC
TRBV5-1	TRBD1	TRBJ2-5	CASSWRDREEETQYF	TGCGCCAGCAGCTGGAGGGACAGGGAGGAAGAGACCCAGTACTTC
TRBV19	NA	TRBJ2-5	CASSTSRVGSETQYF	TGTGCCAGTAGTACTTCCAGGGTAGGCTCAGAGACCCAGTACTTC
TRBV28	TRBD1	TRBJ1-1	CASMLQGARAEAFF	TGTGCCAGCATGCTACAGGGGGCGCGGGCTGAAGCTTTCTTT
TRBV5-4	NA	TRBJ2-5	CASSSTERRETQYF	TGTGCCAGCAGCTCGACAGAGAGACGGGAGACCCAGTACTTC
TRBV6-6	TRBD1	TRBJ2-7	CAGRSTGDEQYF	TGTGCCGGACGGTCGACAGGGGATGAGCAGTACTTC
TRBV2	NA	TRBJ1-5	CASKPGLTGQPQHF	TGTGCCAGCAAACCGGGACTGACGGGTCAGCCCCAGCATTTT
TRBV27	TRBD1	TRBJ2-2	CASSSSQGALTGELFF	TGTGCCAGCAGTTCTTCACAGGGGGCGCTCACCGGGGAGCTGTTTTTT
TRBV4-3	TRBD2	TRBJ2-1	CASSPSGGAYNEQFF	TGCGCCAGCAGCCCTAGCGGGGGGGCCTACAATGAGCAGTTCTTC
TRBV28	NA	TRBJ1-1	CASSPTIPTEAFF	TGTGCCAGCTCTCCTACCATCCCCACTGAAGCTTTCTTT
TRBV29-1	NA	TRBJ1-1	CSVSQGVAFF	TGCAGCGTTAGTCAGGGCGTGGCTTTCTTT
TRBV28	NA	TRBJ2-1	CASSLAGLPTYNEQFF	TGTGCCAGCAGTTTAGCTGGGCTTCCAACCTACAATGAGCAGTTCTTC
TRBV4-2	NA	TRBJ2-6	CASSPHLGATPSGANVLTF	TGTGCCAGCAGCCCTCATCTGGGGGCGACCCCCTCTGGGGCCAACGTCCTGACTTTC
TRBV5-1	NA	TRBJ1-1	CASRPRDTGWGTEAFF	TGCGCCAGCAGACCCCGGGACACCGGGTGGGGCACTGAAGCTTTCTTT
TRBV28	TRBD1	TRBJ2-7	CASSTQGQGARGQYF	TGTGCCAGCAGTACCCAGGGACAGGGGGCGAGAGGGCAGTACTTC
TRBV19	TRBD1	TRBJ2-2	CASKRQGDTGELFF	TGTGCCAGTAAGAGACAGGGAGACACCGGGGAGCTGTTTTTT
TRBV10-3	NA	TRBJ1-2	CAISEASTEVSYGYTF	TGTGCCATCAGTGAGGCTAGCACCGAGGTCTCCTATGGCTACACCTTC
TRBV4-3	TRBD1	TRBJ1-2	CASSQSYRGAYGYTF	TGCGCCAGCAGCCAATCTTACAGGGGGGCCTATGGCTACACCTTC
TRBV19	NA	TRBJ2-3	CASSFPGLISTDTQYF	TGTGCCAGTAGTTTCCCCGGACTTATTAGCACAGATACGCAGTATTTT
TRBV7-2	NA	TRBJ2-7	CASRPADKTYEQYF	TGTGCCAGCAGACCTGCAGACAAGACCTACGAGCAGTACTTC
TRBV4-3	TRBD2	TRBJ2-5	CASSSLAGEETQYF	TGCGCCAGCAGTTCCTTAGCGGGGGAGGAGACCCAGTACTTC
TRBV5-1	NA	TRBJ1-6	CASSYAGSYNSPLHF	TGCGCCAGCAGCTATGCAGGCTCCTATAATTCACCCCTCCACTTT
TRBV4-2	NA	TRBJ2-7	CASRGPSPADEQYF	TGTGCCAGCCGGGGTCCTAGCCCCGCGGACGAGCAGTACTTC
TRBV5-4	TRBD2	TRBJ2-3	CASTPLAGVDTQYF	TGTGCCAGCACCCCACTAGCGGGGGTAGATACGCAGTATTTT
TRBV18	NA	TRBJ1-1	CASSPPGGGNTEAFF	TGTGCCAGCTCACCACCTGGGGGGGGGAACACTGAAGCTTTCTTT
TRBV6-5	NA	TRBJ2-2	CASSPTKTGELFF	TGTGCCAGCAGTCCCACTAAGACCGGGGAGCTGTTTTTT
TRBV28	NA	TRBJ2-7	CASSLSDRPSLYEQYF	TGTGCCAGCAGTTTAAGCGACAGGCCTAGTCTCTACGAGCAGTACTTC
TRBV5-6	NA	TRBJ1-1	CASSLIRDTTNTEAFF	TGTGCCAGCAGCTTGATCCGGGACACGACGAACACTGAAGCTTTCTTT